These 15 T cell receptor beta chains originate from one sample sequenced in a study of T cells in localized non-small cell lung cancer. The repertoire was sequenced with immunoSEQ multiplex PCR; TCRdb's copy has only in-frame clones and lacks some. Here the sample spans about 45,000 clones, over 75% being singletons. Sequences were derived from PBMCs, sampled before any cancer treatment. The receptors were sampled from a woman aged 40 to 75 with stage II lung adenocarcinoma.

The J gene is TRBJ2-7, the V gene TRBV28, with 8 bases fitting TRBD2. Germline values: CDR1 MDHEN, CDR2 SYDVKM. The trim removed 0 bases at V and 10 bases at J, leaving 2 bases unmatched. The CDR3 runs to 12 residues. CDR3 residues: CASSLWREEQYF. The CDR3, as DNA: TGTGCCAGCAGTTTATGGCGGGAGGAACAGTACTTC.

The chain carries TRBV9 and TRBJ2-7; D not resolved. Germline-derived CDR1 and CDR2 are SGDLS and YYNGEE. Trimming took off 0 bases at V and 7 bases at J, with 11 bases between the two ends. The CDR3 runs to 13 residues. DNA for the CDR3: TGTGCCAGCAGCGTAGACGGCTTTCAAGAGCAGTACTTC. This translates into CASSVDGFQEQYF.

The genes are TRBV6-1 and TRBJ1-2; D might be TRBD1 (5 bases). The CDR3 sequence is 15 residues long. Between the trimmed V and J ends, which lost 7 bases and 7 bases, there was a span of 22 bases. Germline lookup yields CDR1 MNHNS and CDR2 SASEGT. CDR3 bases: TGTGCCAGCAACCCTGCAACAAGGGGCTTTGGTGGCTACACCTTC. Translating it yields CASNPATRGFGGYTF.

The chain employs TRBV28 and TRBJ2-5; D is undetermined. Trimming shortened V by 5 bases and J by 6 bases, and 10 bases separated the two germline ends. There are 12 residues in the CDR3. Germline V gene sequence: CDR1 MDHEN, CDR2 SYDVKM. CDR3 protein: CASSEVRKTQYF. CDR3 nucleotides: TGTGCCAGCAGTGAGGTTAGGAAGACCCAGTACTTC.

This clone was seen only a few times. This chain joins TRBV6-1 and TRBJ1-1, with D possibly TRBD1 on 6 matching bases. CDR3 length: 12 residues. Trimming shortened V by 8 bases and J by 4 bases, and 11 bases separated the two germline ends. Germline CDR1 reads MNHNS; CDR2 reads SASEGT. CDR3: CASARGGTEAFF. The CDR3 bases are TGTGCCAGCGCCAGGGGTGGCACTGAAGCTTTCTTT.

This clone appeared a single time. The rearrangement uses TRBV15 and TRBJ2-5; 12 positions match TRBD2. The germline V gene encodes CDR1 LNHNV and CDR2 YYDKDF (reference sequence). After removal of 4 bases from V and 4 bases from J, the junction contained 4 bases not matched to a gene. The CDR3 sequence is 15 residues long. The DNA for the CDR3 is TGTGCCACCAGCACGCTAGCGGGGGGGAGAGAGACCCAGTACTTC. Protein sequence: CATSTLAGGRETQYF.

The V and J genes are TRBV28 and TRBJ1-1; tentatively, D is TRBD1 (6 bases). This CDR3 region has 14 residues. The V gene lost 1 base and the J gene lost 10 bases, with 16 bases spanning the gap. From germline, CDR1 is MDHEN and CDR2 SYDVKM. CDR3 nucleotides: TGTGCCAGCAGTTTATTGCGAGGGACACAGGGAGCTTTCTTT. It encodes CASSLLRGTQGAFF.

This clone has a handful of counts. The chain recombines TRBV7-9 with TRBJ1-2, with D unclear. Germline V CDR1 and CDR2: SEHNR, FQNEAQ (reference sequence). This CDR3 spans 14 amino acids. Trimming took 3 bases from V and 7 from J, leaving 15 bases between them. CDR3 bases: TGTGCCAGCAGCTTGGCAGGCGATCCAGGTGGCTACACCTTC. Translated: CASSLAGDPGGYTF.

CDR3 sequence (DNA): TGTGCCAGCAGCTTTGCCAGGGGCTACTACGAGCAGTACTTC. The encoded protein is CASSFARGYYEQYF. The V call is TRBV5-6, the J call TRBJ2-7; TRBD1 is a possible D gene (6 bases). CDR1 SGHDT and CDR2 YYEEEE come from the germline V gene. Trimming shortened V by 2 bases and J by 3 bases, and 12 bases separated the two germline ends. The CDR3 is 14 residues long. The full variable domain, with the rest looked up from reference TRBV5-6 and TRBJ2-7, is DAGVTQSPTHLIKTRGQQVTLRCSPKSGHDTVSWYQQALGQGPQFIFQYYEEEERQRGNFPDRFSGHQFPNYSSELNVNALLLGDSALYLCASSFARGYYEQYFGPGTRLTVT.

The chain is built from TRBV6-6 and TRBJ1-2; tentatively, D is TRBD1 (5 bases). There are 14 residues in the CDR3. Looked up from germline, CDR1 is MNHNY and CDR2 is SVGAGI (reference sequence). Trimming cost V 6 bases and J 4 bases, with 15 bases left between them. The CDR3 reads CASSPTSTGYGYTF. As DNA, the CDR3 is TGTGCCAGCAGCCCGACGAGCACAGGCTATGGCTACACCTTC.

This clone was observed a few times. J is TRBJ2-3 and V is TRBV23-1; 10 bases are shared with TRBD1. TRBV23-1 is an ORF, with its function uncertain. The trim removed 0 bases at V and 3 bases at J, leaving 6 bases unmatched. The CDR3 is 17 residues long. The CDR3 bases are TGCGCCAGCAGTCAATCGGTACCGGACAGGGGGACAGATACGCAGTATTTT. As protein: CASSQSVPDRGTDTQYF.

The chain couples TRBV10-3 to TRBJ2-5; TRBD1 agrees at 8 bases. Per the germline V gene, CDR1 is ENHRY and CDR2 is SYGVKD. The length of the CDR3 is 15 residues. Trimming at V came to 1 base and at J to 3 bases, leaving 4 bases not matched to a gene. In DNA form, the CDR3 reads TGTGCCATCAGTGAGTACGACAGGGGAGAAGAGACCCAGTACTTC. Amino acid sequence: CAISEYDRGEETQYF.

V and J are TRBV28 and TRBJ2-5; 12 bases map to TRBD1. The CDR3 is made up of 18 amino acids. Trimming took 5 bases from V and 4 from J; bases not matched to a gene: 14. The germline V gene has CDR1 MDHEN and CDR2 SYDVKM. The CDR3 DNA is TGTGCCAGCAGTCCTCAGATGGGCCGGGACAGGGGGCGAGAGACCCAGTACTTC. As protein: CASSPQMGRDRGRETQYF.

This chain connects TRBV27 to TRBJ1-5; D uncertain. Germline CDR1 and CDR2: MNHEY and SMNVEV (reference sequence). Trimming shortened V by 5 bases and J by 1 base, and 12 bases separated the two germline ends. The length of the CDR3 is 15 residues. The CDR3 nucleotides are TGTGCCAGCAGTAGGGCAGGAGGGAGCAATCAGCCCCAGCATTTT. Encoded protein: CASSRAGGSNQPQHF.

The chain's CDR3 is CASSLSSRGELFF. The CDR3 nucleotides are TGTGCCAGCAGTTTAAGTAGTCGGGGGGAGCTGTTTTTT. This chain joins TRBV27 and TRBJ2-2; D unresolved. This CDR3 region has 13 residues. The V gene lost 2 bases and the J gene lost 8 bases, with 9 bases spanning the gap. The V gene's germline CDR1 is MNHEY and CDR2 SMNVEV (reference sequence).